The 18 T cell receptor beta chains reported below all come from one sample, sequenced in a study of T and B cells in COVID-19 patients. Each TRB amplification used about 250-550 ng of genomic DNA from blood. Multiplex PCR with BIOMED2 TRB-A/B primer pools amplified TRB rearrangements. TCRdb reprocessed the multiplex PCR reads with MiXCR, giving one entry per CDR3 protein. The sample yields about 5,100 distinct CDR3 sequences, 20% to 25% seen once. The sample consisted of blood. Receptors originate from a human donor with active COVID-19.

Sample share makes this clonotype medium-sized. The gene calls are TRBV24-1 and TRBJ1-5, with 7 bases aligning to TRBD1. This CDR3 has 14 residues. J was trimmed by 4 bases and V by 5 bases; bases with no gene match: 4. Germline V gene sequence: CDR1 KGHDR, CDR2 SFDVKD. The CDR3 loop reads CATSAGTVNQPQHF. Here the CDR3 DNA reads TGTGCCACCAGTGCCGGGACAGTGAATCAGCCCCAGCATTTT.

Sample share makes this clonotype medium-sized (0.01 to 0.1%). The chain employs TRBV6-2 or TRBV6-3 and TRBJ2-7; D is perhaps TRBD2 (6 bases). The germline V gene has CDR1 MNHEY and CDR2 SVGEGT. This CDR3 region has 18 residues. Trimming cost V 2 bases and J 0 bases, with 20 bases left between them. CDR3 in amino acids: CASSYRVVGRGDSYEQYF. CDR3 bases: TGTGCCAGCAGTTACCGAGTCGTCGGGAGAGGGGACTCCTACGAGCAGTACTTC.

This clonotype is termed medium-sized. The chain uses TRBV6-5 and TRBJ2-1; 7 bases match TRBD1. The V segment lost 2 bases and the J segment 3 bases; nucleotides outside the gene matches: 19. The CDR3 is 20 amino acids. Germline loops: CDR1 MNHEY, CDR2 SVGAGI. Here the CDR3 DNA reads TGTGCCAGCAGTTACAATCCACCCTCCCTCCGACAGGGCAACTACAATGAGCAGTTCTTC. Translation: CASSYNPPSLRQGNYNEQFF.

The chain uses TRBV14 and TRBJ2-3; D remains ambiguous. This CDR3 comprises 12 residues. CDR1 is SGHDN and CDR2 is FVKESK in the germline V gene. The V and J ends lost 4 bases and 2 bases respectively, with 4 bases between them. This chain's CDR3 is CASSLFTDTQYF. For the CDR3, the DNA is TGTGCCAGCAGCCTCTTCACAGATACGCAGTATTTT.

This clonotype is classed as large (0.1 to 1%). V is TRBV6-5 and J is TRBJ2-2; D is unresolved. Germline V gene data show CDR1 as MNHEY and CDR2 as SVGAGI. V was shortened by 4 bases and J by 6 bases, with 9 bases between the two germline ends. The length of the CDR3 is 13 residues. The CDR3 nucleotides read TGTGCCAGCAGTTTACCCCAGCCCGGGGAGCTGTTTTTT. Translated: CASSLPQPGELFF.

This clonotype is medium-sized by share. This chain joins TRBV6-5 and TRBJ2-1; 9 bases align to TRBD2. Trimming removed 6 bases from V and 6 bases from J; junction bases left unmatched: 12. This CDR3 is built from 16 residues. Germline-derived CDR1 and CDR2 are MNHEY and SVGAGI. CDR3 amino acids: CASSPPLAGAGNEQFF. DNA for the CDR3: TGTGCCAGCAGCCCTCCTTTAGCGGGGGCGGGCAATGAGCAGTTCTTC.

This clonotype was found a few times. This sequence joins TRBV7-2 and TRBJ1-2; 12 bases line up with TRBD1. V dropped 6 bases and J dropped 2; count of bases not matched to a gene: 4. Germline V gene sequence: CDR1 SGHTA, CDR2 FQGNSA. The CDR3 has 15 amino acids. The chain's CDR3 is CASRRGTGGNYGYTF. CDR3 bases: TGTGCCAGCAGGCGAGGGACAGGGGGCAACTATGGCTACACCTTC.

The CDR3 region is CASVQDREPQHF. CDR3 in DNA: TGTGCCAGCGTACAGGACAGGGAGCCCCAGCATTTT. V gene TRBV6-2 or TRBV6-3 combines with J gene TRBJ1-5; 8 nucleotides line up with TRBD1. This CDR3 is 12 amino acids long. Germline V gene data show CDR1 as MNHEY and CDR2 as SVGEGT. V dropped 8 bases and J dropped 8; count of bases not matched to a gene: 5.

In its sample, this clonotype was seen a few times. This chain links TRBV12-3 or TRBV12-4 with TRBJ1-2; D may be TRBD1 (5 bases). The CDR3 covers 14 residues. Trimming took 3 bases from V and 6 from J, leaving 14 bases between them. DNA for the CDR3: TGTGCCAGCAGTTTGGCGGCGGTAGGGGATGGCTACACCTTC. It encodes CASSLAAVGDGYTF.

By share of the sample, this clonotype is medium-sized. The J gene is TRBJ2-1, the V gene TRBV6-5; tentative D call: TRBD1 (6 bases). CDR1 is MNHEY, CDR2 SVGAGI, per germline. This CDR3 region has 15 residues. With 4 bases removed from V and 6 bases from J, the gap between germline ends came to 16 bases. CDR3 sequence reads: CASSLGHTMSNEQFF. The CDR3, as DNA: TGTGCCAGCAGTTTGGGACACACCATGAGCAATGAGCAGTTCTTC.

This clonotype is judged medium-sized. V and J are TRBV6-6 and TRBJ2-1, with D unclear. With 7 bases removed from V and 0 bases from J, the gap between germline ends came to 13 bases. This CDR3 comprises 15 residues. Germline V gene data show CDR1 as MNHNY and CDR2 as SVGAGI (reference sequence). CDR3 sequence: CASKGQAPSYNEQFF. Here the CDR3 DNA reads TGTGCCAGCAAAGGGCAGGCACCCTCCTACAATGAGCAGTTCTTC.

The CDR3 nucleotides read TGCAGCGCGAGTACAGAGACAGGGGATAATTCACCCCTCCACTTT. It is translated as CSASTETGDNSPLHF. This chain connects TRBV20-1 to TRBJ1-6; 8 bases line up with TRBD1. CDR1 and CDR2 from the germline V gene are DFQATT and SNEGSKA (reference sequence). The CDR3 is made up of 15 amino acids.

The chain links TRBV28 to TRBJ2-3; TRBD1 matches at 7 bases. CDR3 length equals 15 residues. The V and J ends lost 6 bases and 1 base, in that order; junction bases with no gene match: 7. Per the germline V gene, CDR1 is MDHEN and CDR2 is SYDVKM. The chain's CDR3 is CASSSDRVRTDTQYF. The CDR3 DNA is TGTGCCAGCAGCTCCGACAGGGTCCGCACAGATACGCAGTATTTT.

In this sample, this clonotype is medium-sized. V is TRBV15 and J is TRBJ1-4; 7 positions agree with TRBD1. After removal of 3 bases from V and 5 bases from J, the junction contained 6 bases not matched to a gene. The CDR3 loop spans 15 amino acids. The germline V gene has CDR1 LNHNV and CDR2 YYDKDF (reference sequence). The CDR3 is CATSSRDSPNEKLFF. The CDR3 DNA reads as TGTGCCACCAGCAGCCGGGACAGCCCCAATGAAAAACTGTTTTTT.

The chain links TRBV11-1 to TRBJ2-1; 9 nucleotides align to TRBD2. The CDR3 is 15 residues long. Trimming cost V 1 base and J 4 bases; bases outside gene matches: 2. The germline CDR1 and CDR2 sequences are SGHAT and FQDESV (reference sequence). Here the CDR3 reads CASSLEAGGYNEQFF. The CDR3 DNA reads TGTGCCAGCAGCTTAGAAGCGGGGGGTTACAATGAGCAGTTCTTC. Filled out from reference TRBV11-1 and TRBJ2-1, the complete variable domain reads EAEVAQSPRYKITEKSQAVAFWCDPISGHATLYWYRQILGQGPELLVQFQDESVVDDSQLPKDRFSAERLKGVDSTLKIQPAELGDSAMYLCASSLEAGGYNEQFFGPGTRLTVL.

This clonotype was recorded a few times. V gene TRBV18 combines with J gene TRBJ1-1; 7 bases match TRBD1. There are 14 residues in the CDR3. The germline V gene has CDR1 KGHSH and CDR2 LQKENI. Losses at the gene ends were 3 bases for V and 4 bases for J; bases not matched to a gene: 5. CDR3 DNA: TGTGCCAGCTCACCGGGAGGGGGCATCACTGAAGCTTTCTTT. Translating it yields CASSPGGGITEAFF.

This clonotype is judged medium-sized. J is TRBJ2-1 and V is TRBV5-3; 13 nucleotides agree with TRBD2. TRBV5-3 falls under the ORF class, with uncertain function. V was clipped by 5 bases and J by 0 bases; unmatched bases: 5. This CDR3 spans 17 amino acids. This chain's CDR3 is CARRLAGGPSSYNEQFF. DNA of the CDR3: TGTGCCAGAAGACTAGCGGGGGGGCCGAGCTCCTACAATGAGCAGTTCTTC.

This clonotype is medium-sized (0.01 to 0.1%) by share. The chain uses TRBV5-5 and TRBJ1-2; D gene unclear. CDR3 length: 14 amino acids. Trimming took 0 bases from V and 4 from J, leaving 10 bases between them. From germline, CDR1 is SGHKS and CDR2 YYEKEE (reference sequence). The CDR3 loop reads CASSLETTTYGYTF. Written as DNA, the CDR3 is TGTGCCAGCAGCTTGGAGACAACGACCTATGGCTACACCTTC. The full variable domain, rest sourced from reference TRBV5-5 and TRBJ1-2, is DAGVTQSPTHLIKTRGQQVTLRCSPISGHKSVSWYQQVLGQGPQFIFQYYEKEERGRGNFPDRFSARQFPNYSSELNVNALLLGDSALYLCASSLETTTYGYTFGSGTRLTVV.